This record concerns one TCR beta chain sequence. Its cognate antigen is unknown. This sample was taken from a study of PD-1 blockade in classical Hodgkin lymphoma. As to time point: cycle 4 day 1 (C4D1), after 6 weeks of nivolumab. Each and every patient relapsed after autologous stem cell transplantation, and patients got differing brentuximab vedotin exposure. When best responses were assessed, they were complete response, partial response or progressive disease. Study observations and caveats: Anyone who began nivolumab under 1 year after ASCT was excluded. Baseline TCR diversity was reportedly lower in newly diagnosed patients than in healthy donors. It was reported as lower still in relapsed/refractory patients.

The assay was immunoSEQ multiplex PCR, and TCRdb's table has in-frame clones only and misses some. The sample carries roughly 46,000 clones, about 76% recorded once. The V gene's germline CDR1 is SGHNT and CDR2 YYREEE (reference sequence). V was pared by 0 bases and J by 6 bases, with 4 bases of the junction left unmatched. The CDR3 runs 14 residues. The specimen was peripheral blood mononuclear cells (PBMCs), collected before the fourth cycle of nivolumab. This chain joins TRBV5-4 and TRBJ2-7; 9 bases match TRBD2. This receptor was taken from a human donor with classical Hodgkin lymphoma. The CDR3 DNA reads as TGTGCCAGCAGCTTGGGTAGCGGGAGTGGCGAGCAGTACTTC. Translation: CASSLGSGSGEQYF.